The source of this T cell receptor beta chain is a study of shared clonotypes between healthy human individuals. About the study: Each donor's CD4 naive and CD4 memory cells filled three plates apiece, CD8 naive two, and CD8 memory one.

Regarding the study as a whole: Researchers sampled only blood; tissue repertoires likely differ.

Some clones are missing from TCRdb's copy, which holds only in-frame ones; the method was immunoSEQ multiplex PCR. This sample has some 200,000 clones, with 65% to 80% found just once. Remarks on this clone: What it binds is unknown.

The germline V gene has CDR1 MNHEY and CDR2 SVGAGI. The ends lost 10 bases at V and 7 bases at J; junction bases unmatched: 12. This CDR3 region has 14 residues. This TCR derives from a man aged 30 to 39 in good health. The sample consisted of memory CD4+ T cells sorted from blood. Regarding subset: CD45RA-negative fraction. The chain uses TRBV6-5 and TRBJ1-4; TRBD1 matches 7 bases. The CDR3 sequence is CATRGPGGSEKLFF. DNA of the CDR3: TGTGCCACCAGGGGTCCAGGGGGTTCTGAAAAACTGTTTTTT.